This TCR beta chain was identified in a study of blood T cell repertoires in COVID-19. This clone was seen a handful of times. The CDR3 has 15 amino acids. The germline gives CDR1 LGHDT, CDR2 YNNKEL (reference sequence). The ends lost 1 base at V and 4 bases at J; junction bases unmatched: 2. Some clones are missing from TCRdb's copy, which holds only in-frame ones; the method was immunoSEQ multiplex PCR. The sample holds about 340,000 clones, 88% seen once. The receptor comes from a woman between 70 and 85 years old with COVID-19, enrolled during active disease. The gene calls are TRBV3-1 (or the pseudogene TRBV3-2) and TRBJ2-2; TRBD2 matches at 8 bases. The source material was peripheral blood. CDR3 bases: TGTGCCAGCAGCCAAGTGCGGGGGGCCACCGGGGAGCTGTTTTTT. Translating gives CASSQVRGATGELFF.